Sequencing of this T cell receptor beta chain was carried out in a study of molecular identifiers for immune sequencing clone quantification. For the study at large: Replicates split RNA from approximately 20,000 or 100,000 naive CD8 cells five ways, and the researchers sequenced four portions.

Ten or more counts support this clonotype. In preparing bulk TCR libraries, previously described methods and listed TCR primers were used. In TCRdb, the PCR reads were re-called with MiXCR into one record per CDR3 protein. The data hold more than 550,000 distinct CDR3 sequences, with less than 30% observed a single time. The CDR3 covers 14 residues. Between the trimmed V and J ends, which lost 5 bases and 2 bases, there was a span of 12 bases. Germline V lookup: CDR1 SEHNR, CDR2 FQNEAQ (reference sequence). RNA fractions of 10%, 30% or 50% and about 18,000 to 1,100,000 sorted cells were the source of naive CD8 libraries. The authors gated naive CD8 T cells as CD8+CD4-CCR7+CD45RA+ for sorting.

The source is a human donor in good health. Some libraries in this study had Jurkat cell RNA spiked in. Sequencing used naive CD8+ T cells from blood, with Jurkat cell RNA spiked in. Subset defined: FACS-sorted CD8+CD4-CCR7+CD45RA+ naive T cells. The chain recombines TRBV7-9 with TRBJ2-5; possibly TRBD1 for D (6 bases). In nucleotides, the CDR3 is TGTGCCAGCAGCGACCCAACAGGGCAAGAGACCCAGTACTTC. Residues: CASSDPTGQETQYF.